The next 11 T cell receptor beta chains were all read from a single sample in a study of shared T cell receptors in the human thymus. The table came from immunoSEQ multiplex PCR; TCRdb's copy has only in-frame clones and leaves some out. The sample shows 450,000 to 650,000 clones, approximately 80% of them seen only once. These same data were also listed under a study on human thymus T cells.

Sequencing used thymocytes. The receptor source for this set is a boy under three years old with a congenital heart defect.

The count of this clone is one. The DNA of the CDR3 is TGCAGCCTTTCTTCCTACACCTTC. Protein: CSLSSYTF. The chain is built from TRBV29-1 and TRBJ1-2, with no clear D. The CDR3 has 8 amino acids. Germline V gives CDR1 SQVTM, CDR2 ANQGSEA. Deletions cut 8 bases from V and 10 bases from J, with 8 bases between.

The chain recombines TRBV4-2 with TRBJ2-7, with D possibly being TRBD2 (5 bases). Germline CDR1 is LGHNA and CDR2 is YNFKEQ. The V gene lost 0 bases and the J gene lost 3 bases, with 9 bases spanning the gap. This CDR3 comprises 14 residues. Here the CDR3 reads CASSQDLEGYEQYF. The DNA for the CDR3 is TGTGCCAGCAGCCAAGATTTAGAGGGCTACGAGCAGTACTTC.

CDR3: CASGLSLRRTQKNIQYF. CDR3 DNA sequence: TGTGCTAGTGGTCTCTCCCTCCGAAGGACACAAAAAAACATTCAGTACTTC. The chain uses TRBV12-5 and TRBJ2-4; D may be TRBD1 (5 bases). The V gene's germline CDR1 is LGHNT and CDR2 FRNRAP. Between the trimmed V and J ends, which lost 5 bases and 4 bases, there was a span of 21 bases. The CDR3 length is 17 residues.

On this clone itself: A read error may account for a junction end that differs from germline. The chain combines TRBV6-1 with TRBJ1-3; weak D call: TRBD1 (6 bases). This CDR3 region has 14 residues. The germline V gene encodes CDR1 MNHNS and CDR2 SASEGT. The CDR3 DNA reads TGTGTCAGCTCCAGGGGAAACTCTGGAAACACCATATATTTT. Its protein is CVSSRGNSGNTIYF.

The chain uses TRBV5-1 and TRBJ2-7, with 9 bases lining up with TRBD2. CDR3 length equals 20 residues. The ends lost 4 bases at V and 2 bases at J; junction bases unmatched: 22. Germline CDR1 reads SGHRS; CDR2 reads YFSETQ. The chain's CDR3 is CASSPYNRGHSGRGTYEQYF. CDR3 DNA: TGCGCCAGCAGCCCATATAACAGGGGCCATAGCGGGAGAGGAACCTACGAGCAGTACTTC.

The count of this clone is one. The chain carries TRBV28 and TRBJ2-7; TRBD2 agrees at 8 bases. V lost 2 bases and J lost 6; bases outside the gene matches: 9. CDR1 MDHEN and CDR2 SYDVKM come from the germline V gene. The CDR3 sequence is 15 residues long. CDR3 bases: TGTGCCAGCAGTTTAGAAGCGGGAGAGGGTGTCGAGCAGTACTTC. It codes for CASSLEAGEGVEQYF.

In this sample, this clone turned up a few times. The chain employs TRBV30 and TRBJ1-5; D is undetermined. This CDR3 spans 13 amino acids. Germline CDR1 is GTSNPN and CDR2 is SVGIG (reference sequence). V lost 8 bases to trimming and J lost 4 bases, with 15 bases between them. The DNA of the CDR3 is TGTGCCCACCAGCAACGGGTTAATCAGCCCCAGCATTTT. This gives the protein CAHQQRVNQPQHF. The full variable domain, its missing parts supplied by reference TRBV30 and TRBJ1-5, is SQTIHQWPATLVQPVGSPLSLECTVEGTSNPNLYWYRQAAGRGLQLLFYSVGIGQISSEVPQNLSASRPQDRQFILSSKKLLLSDSGFYLCAHQQRVNQPQHFGDGTRLSIL.

This clone has a handful of counts. J is TRBJ1-2 and V is TRBV30, with D uncertain. V was cut by 3 bases and J by 2 bases, with 10 bases left in between. Germline CDR1 reads GTSNPN; CDR2 reads SVGIG (reference sequence). CDR3 length: 13 residues. CDR3 coding DNA: TGTGCCTGGAGCTTACTACGGAACTATGGCTACACCTTC. This encodes CAWSLLRNYGYTF.

This clone came up once. The chain joins TRBV6-8 to TRBJ1-3, with D tentatively TRBD1 (6 bases). Trimming stripped 5 bases from V and 0 bases from J, with 14 bases between. This CDR3 spans 16 amino acids. Looked up from germline, CDR1 is MNHGY and CDR2 is SAAAGT. The CDR3 nucleotides read TGTGCCAGCAGTACCCGGACAGACTGCTCTGGAAACACCATATATTTT. Protein product: CASSTRTDCSGNTIYF.

This CDR3 is CASSYPWGLEQFF. CDR3 nucleotide sequence: TGTGCCAGCAGTTACCCTTGGGGGCTCGAGCAGTTCTTC. V usage is TRBV6-5 and J usage is TRBJ2-1; D is possibly TRBD1 (6 bases). V was clipped by 2 bases and J by 10 bases, with 12 bases between them. Germline V gene data show CDR1 as MNHEY and CDR2 as SVGAGI. The CDR3 spans 13 residues.

This chain joins TRBV14 and TRBJ2-2, with 7 bases identical to TRBD2. CDR1 is SGHDN and CDR2 is FVKESK in the germline V gene. Trimming took 4 bases from V and 5 from J; bases not matched to a gene: 4. The CDR3 has 14 amino acids. CDR3 residues: CASSLGEGTGELFF. CDR3 bases: TGTGCCAGCAGCCTAGGGGAGGGGACCGGGGAGCTGTTTTTT.